The rows below give T cell receptor beta chains drawn from one sample of a study of blood T cell repertoires in COVID-19. Profiling relied on immunoSEQ multiplex PCR, and the TCRdb table lists in-frame clones only, not all of them. The table has roughly 44,000 clones, 70% to 90% seen once. What was sequenced was peripheral blood. The source is a man at least 80 years old with acute or convalescent COVID-19. Each CDR3 is given without its conserved first and last residue. Not all rows give a size; the values are once, few, many and, for expanded clones, a class.

>-|TRBV4-2|TRBJ1-5
ASSQAGGSQPQH
>-|TRBV30|TRBJ1-4
AWSIGGVEKLF
>-|TRBV18|TRBJ2-3
ASSPESGVPDTQY
>-|TRBV7-3|TRBJ1-4
ASSFGTDHEKLF
>-|TRBV5-6|TRBJ2-2
ASSSAYRGNTGELF
>-|TRBV7-9|TRBJ1-1
ASSLRGTEAF
>-|TRBV6-5|TRBJ2-2
ASRTGANTGELF
>-|TRBV11-3|TRBJ1-1
ASSPQPGTEAF
>-|TRBV5-4|TRBJ2-1
ASSPGGLAGGHEQF
>once|TRBV7-9|TRBJ2-1
ASSLGGLSGGSSYNEQF
>-|TRBV2|TRBJ1-2
ASSEALSYGYT
>-|TRBV6-5|TRBJ2-5
ASRAQETQY
>few|TRBV7-2|TRBJ1-5
ASSSGTGHQPQH
>-|TRBV5-1|TRBJ1-1
ASSLGTGENTEAF
>-|TRBV5-1|TRBJ2-2
ASSYGGVSDTGELF
>-|TRBV2|TRBJ1-1
ASREYRAGNTEAF
>-|TRBV5-1|TRBJ1-4
ASSLGSLNEKLF
>-|TRBV7-2|TRBJ1-1
ASSPRQGQNTEAF
>-|TRBV12-3/TRBV12-4|TRBJ2-3
ASSPSTDTQY
>-|TRBV28|TRBJ2-3
ASSLTAGGTDTQY
>-|TRBV5-1|TRBJ1-2
ASTAGGDYGYT
>-|TRBV30|TRBJ2-5
AWTSGGAQETQY
>-|TRBV5-1|TRBJ2-5
ASSLITVQETQY
>once|TRBV3-1/TRBV3-2|TRBJ2-1
ASSLAVTYNEQF
>-|TRBV5-1|TRBJ2-3
ASSLGVLRTDTQY
>-|TRBV10-3|TRBJ1-1
AAAWGMNTEAF
>-|TRBV24-1|TRBJ2-2
ATSERFTGELF
>-|TRBV5-4|TRBJ1-4
ASSLQGVKLKTNEKLF
>-|TRBV4-2|TRBJ1-3
ASSREVSSGNTIY
>-|TRBV7-3|TRBJ1-1
ASSLSGGTEAF
>-|TRBV7-9|TRBJ2-7
ASRPDRFYEQY
>-|TRBV5-1|TRBJ1-4
ASSLGTTLNEKLF
>-|TRBV7-9|TRBJ1-1
ASFTGGNTEAF
>-|TRBV28|TRBJ1-1
ASSVRQGLNTEAF
>-|TRBV30|TRBJ2-7
AWRRQGYEQY